A selection of T cell receptor beta chains follows, all from one sample in a study of T cell responses to AZD1222 COVID-19 vaccine. Libraries were prepared by immunoSEQ multiplex PCR; TCRdb keeps only in-frame clonotypes and omits some of them. The table has roughly 120,000 clones, approximately 85% seen once; the top ten hold under 4.5%. Sequenced material: peripheral blood, taken on day 0 of MenACWY control vaccination. These TCRs come from an adult in good health. CDR3s include the opening cysteine and the closing phenylalanine or tryptophan. A D gene is named only where the DNA matches it firmly. Only part of the rows carry a size: once, few, many, or a class if the clone is expanded.

CDR3aa	CDR3nt	abundance	v_gene	j_gene	d_gene
CASSLDMEGEQYF	TGTGCCAGCAGCTTAGATATGGAAGGCGAGCAGTACTTC	-	TRBV11-3	TRBJ2-7	-
CATSDSGRADTQYF	TGTGCCACCAGTGATTCAGGACGGGCAGATACGCAGTATTTT	-	TRBV24-1	TRBJ2-3	-
CASSQERGWAANTGELFF	TGTGCCAGCAGCCAAGAAAGGGGATGGGCTGCGAACACCGGGGAGCTGTTTTTT	-	TRBV4-2	TRBJ2-2	-
CASSSLTGRKILNTEAFF	TGTGCCAGCAGCTCCCTCACGGGCAGGAAGATTTTGAACACTGAAGCTTTCTTT	-	TRBV7-9	TRBJ1-1	-
CASSLGSGANVLTF	TGTGCCAGCAGCTTGGGCTCTGGGGCCAACGTCCTGACTTTC	-	TRBV7-2	TRBJ2-6	-
CAISEEGGEAFF	TGTGCCATCAGTGAGGAGGGGGGTGAAGCTTTCTTT	-	TRBV10-3	TRBJ1-1	-
CASSERGGASNSPLHF	TGTGCCAGCTCCGAGAGGGGAGGGGCTTCCAATTCACCCCTCCACTTT	-	TRBV2	TRBJ1-6	-
CASSQDIGGGTGELFF	TGCGCCAGCAGCCAAGATATTGGGGGTGGCACCGGGGAGCTGTTTTTT	-	TRBV4-3	TRBJ2-2	-
CASSRSENSYEQYF	TGTGCCAGCAGTCGTTCCGAGAACTCCTACGAGCAGTACTTC	-	TRBV28	TRBJ2-7	-
CASSQNLYEQYF	TGTGCCAGCAGTCAGAACCTCTACGAGCAGTACTTC	-	TRBV2	TRBJ2-7	-
CASRIRQGVDTQYF	TGTGCCAGCCGGATTAGACAGGGGGTAGATACGCAGTATTTT	-	TRBV25-1	TRBJ2-3	TRBD1
CASSQDTSGGSNTGELFF	TGCGCCAGCAGCCAAGATACTAGCGGGGGGTCCAACACCGGGGAGCTGTTTTTT	once	TRBV4-3	TRBJ2-2	TRBD2
CASTQPLGGDREQYF	TGCGCCAGCACCCAACCCCTCGGGGGCGATAGGGAGCAGTACTTC	-	TRBV10-2	TRBJ2-7	-
CASSLHRNTEAFF	TGTGCCAGCAGCCTACACCGGAACACTGAAGCTTTCTTT	-	TRBV7-3	TRBJ1-1	-
CASSFSFPGELFF	TGTGCCAGCAGTTTCTCCTTCCCAGGGGAGCTGTTTTTT	-	TRBV28	TRBJ2-2	-
CASSDLDRGLTNEQFF	TGTGCCAGTAGTGACTTGGACAGGGGTTTGACGAATGAGCAGTTCTTC	-	TRBV19	TRBJ2-1	TRBD1
CASSLYPARVDEKLFF	TGTGCCAGCAGCTTATATCCGGCAAGGGTTGATGAAAAACTGTTTTTT	-	TRBV7-3	TRBJ1-4	-
CASSSPGQVNTGELFF	TGTGCCAGCAGCTCGCCGGGACAGGTGAACACCGGGGAGCTGTTTTTT	-	TRBV5-4	TRBJ2-2	TRBD1
CASASPLAGVGETQYF	TGTGCCAGCGCCAGCCCACTGGCAGGGGTTGGTGAGACCCAGTACTTC	once	TRBV18	TRBJ2-5	-
CASLRDPSTDTQYF	TGTGCCAGCCTGAGGGACCCTAGCACAGATACGCAGTATTTT	-	TRBV9	TRBJ2-3	-
CASRLEARGRNEQFF	TGTGCCAGCAGGCTGGAGGCCAGGGGGCGAAATGAGCAGTTCTTC	few	TRBV27	TRBJ2-1	TRBD1
CAWRRGGYTF	TGTGCCTGGAGAAGGGGTGGCTACACCTTC	-	TRBV30	TRBJ1-2	-
CASRSSGGGYGYTF	TGTGCCAGCAGGTCCTCAGGGGGAGGCTATGGCTACACCTTC	-	TRBV6-6	TRBJ1-2	TRBD1
CASSFSADTQYF	TGCGCCAGCAGCTTCTCCGCAGATACGCAGTATTTT	-	TRBV5-1	TRBJ2-3	-
CASRLTGTGHSPLHF	TGTGCCAGCAGGCTCACCGGGACAGGGCATTCACCCCTCCACTTT	-	TRBV2	TRBJ1-6	TRBD1
CAWSWTGTNYGYTF	TGTGCCTGGAGTTGGACAGGTACTAACTATGGCTACACCTTC	-	TRBV30	TRBJ1-2	TRBD1
CASSYSIRQNTEAFF	TGTGCCAGCAGTTACTCGATTAGGCAGAACACTGAAGCTTTCTTT	-	TRBV6-5	TRBJ1-1	-
CASSLARAGGQETQYF	TGTGCCAGCAGCTTAGCGAGAGCGGGGGGGCAAGAGACCCAGTACTTC	-	TRBV11-1	TRBJ2-5	TRBD2
CASSRGDRYEQYF	TGTGCCAGCAGCCGCGGCGACAGGTACGAGCAGTACTTC	-	TRBV3-1/TRBV3-2	TRBJ2-7	-
CASSRWTGVGGEQYF	TGTGCCAGTAGCCGTTGGACAGGGGTCGGAGGCGAGCAGTACTTC	once	TRBV19	TRBJ2-7	TRBD1
CASSSLRDATKNIQYF	TGCGCCAGCAGCTCACTCCGGGACGCCACAAAAAACATTCAGTACTTC	-	TRBV4-1	TRBJ2-4	-
CASSWGTGVSYEQYF	TGTGCCAGCAGCTGGGGGACAGGGGTATCCTACGAGCAGTACTTC	-	TRBV27	TRBJ2-7	TRBD1
CASSLAQGATEAFF	TGTGCCAGCAGCTTAGCACAGGGGGCCACTGAAGCTTTCTTT	-	TRBV7-2	TRBJ1-1	TRBD1
CASSPGLAGGAYEQYF	TGTGCCAGCAGCCCGGGACTAGCGGGGGGGGCCTACGAGCAGTACTTC	once	TRBV7-2	TRBJ2-7	TRBD2
CASSLGSVNEQFF	TGTGCCAGCAGCTTAGGTTCGGTTAATGAGCAGTTCTTC	-	TRBV7-3	TRBJ2-1	-
CATSDLQPITGKDEQFF	TGTGCCACCAGTGATTTGCAGCCGATTACAGGGAAAGATGAGCAGTTCTTC	-	TRBV24-1	TRBJ2-1	-
CASREPGQGEEKLFF	TGTGCCAGCAGGGAACCCGGACAGGGAGAGGAAAAACTGTTTTTT	-	TRBV6-6	TRBJ1-4	TRBD1
CASSYSKAGVGNTIYF	TGTGCCAGCAGTTACTCGAAGGCAGGGGTTGGAAACACCATATATTTT	-	TRBV6-5	TRBJ1-3	-
CASSPHGGGDQETQYF	TGTGCCAGCAGCCCGCACGGGGGTGGGGACCAAGAGACCCAGTACTTC	-	TRBV3-1/TRBV3-2	TRBJ2-5	-
CASSLGGTYNSPLHF	TGTGCCAGCAGCTTAGGGGGTACCTATAATTCACCCCTCCACTTT	-	TRBV7-8	TRBJ1-6	-
CASSSSGMGDTQYF	TGTGCCAGCAGTTCTAGCGGGATGGGAGATACGCAGTATTTT	-	TRBV27	TRBJ2-3	TRBD2
CASSHSGQGEGYEQYF	TGTGCCAGCAGCCACTCCGGACAGGGGGAAGGCTACGAGCAGTACTTC	once	TRBV3-1/TRBV3-2	TRBJ2-7	TRBD1
CATSRTRSAGGWYEQFF	TGTGCCACCAGCAGAACCCGGTCCGCGGGGGGGTGGTATGAGCAGTTCTTC	-	TRBV15	TRBJ2-1	TRBD2